This TCR beta chain was documented in a study of T cell responses to AZD1222 COVID-19 vaccine. Sequencing was performed with immunoSEQ multiplex PCR; in TCRdb, only in-frame clones are kept and a portion is missing. Here the sample spans roughly 120,000 clones, approximately 84% being singletons. Note on this clone: Its antigen is not identified.

Study-level findings and limits: The CD4 TCRs associated with vaccination extended across spike and predominated at 160-218 and 743-854. In the spike-specific TCR repertoire, nearly half reportedly target unmutated variant regions. Increased Spike-specific TCR breadth and depth were observed after two AZD1222 doses.

The receptor was isolated from an adult in good health. Material: peripheral blood, obtained on day 0 of AZD1222 vaccination.

CDR3 sequence: CASSIRASGRDTQYF. CDR3 nucleotide sequence: TGTGCCAGTAGTATAAGGGCTAGCGGTCGTGATACGCAGTATTTT. This chain links TRBV19 with TRBJ2-3, with 7 bases matching TRBD2. The J segment lost 6 bases and the V segment lost 2 bases, leaving 8 bases of the junction unmatched. Per germline, CDR1 LNHDA and CDR2 SQIVND (reference sequence). CDR3 length: 15 residues.